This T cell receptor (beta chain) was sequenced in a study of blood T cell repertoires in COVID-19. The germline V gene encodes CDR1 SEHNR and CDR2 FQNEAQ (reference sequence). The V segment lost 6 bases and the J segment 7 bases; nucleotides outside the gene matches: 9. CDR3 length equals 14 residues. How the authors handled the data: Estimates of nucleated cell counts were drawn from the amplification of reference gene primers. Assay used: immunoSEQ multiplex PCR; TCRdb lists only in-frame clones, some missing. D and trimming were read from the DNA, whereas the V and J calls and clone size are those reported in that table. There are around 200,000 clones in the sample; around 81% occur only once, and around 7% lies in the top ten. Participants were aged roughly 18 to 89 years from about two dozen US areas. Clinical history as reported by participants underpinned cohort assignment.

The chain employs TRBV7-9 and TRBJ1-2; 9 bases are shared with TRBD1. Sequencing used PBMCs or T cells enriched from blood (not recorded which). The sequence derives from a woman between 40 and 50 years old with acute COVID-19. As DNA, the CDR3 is TGTGCCAGCAGTCAGCAGGGACAGGGATTTGGCTACACCTTC. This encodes CASSQQGQGFGYTF.